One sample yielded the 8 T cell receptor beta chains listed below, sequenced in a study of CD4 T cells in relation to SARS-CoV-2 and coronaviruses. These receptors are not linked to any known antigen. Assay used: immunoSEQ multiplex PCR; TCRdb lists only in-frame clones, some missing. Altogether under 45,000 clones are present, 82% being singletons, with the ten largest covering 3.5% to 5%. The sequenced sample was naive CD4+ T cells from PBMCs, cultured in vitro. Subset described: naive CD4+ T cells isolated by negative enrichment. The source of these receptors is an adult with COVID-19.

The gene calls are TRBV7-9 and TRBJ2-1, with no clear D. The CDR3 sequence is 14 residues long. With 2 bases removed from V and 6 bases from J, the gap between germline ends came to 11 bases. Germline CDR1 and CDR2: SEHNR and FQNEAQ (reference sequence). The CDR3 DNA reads TGTGCCAGCAGCTTATCAGGTTCGGCCAATGAGCAGTTCTTC. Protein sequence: CASSLSGSANEQFF. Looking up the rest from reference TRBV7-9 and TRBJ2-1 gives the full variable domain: DTGVSQNPRHKITKRGQNVTFRCDPISEHNRLYWYRQTLGQGPEFLTYFQNEAQLEKSRLLSDRFSAERPKGSFSTLEIQRTEQGDSAMYLCASSLSGSANEQFFGPGTRLTVL.

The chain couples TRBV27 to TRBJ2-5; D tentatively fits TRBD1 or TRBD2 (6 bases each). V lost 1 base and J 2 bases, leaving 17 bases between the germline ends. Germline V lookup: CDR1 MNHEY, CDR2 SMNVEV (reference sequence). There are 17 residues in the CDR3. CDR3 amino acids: CASSLLGGRGVQETQYF. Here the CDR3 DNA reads TGTGCCAGCAGTTTATTAGGCGGTAGGGGGGTTCAAGAGACCCAGTACTTC.

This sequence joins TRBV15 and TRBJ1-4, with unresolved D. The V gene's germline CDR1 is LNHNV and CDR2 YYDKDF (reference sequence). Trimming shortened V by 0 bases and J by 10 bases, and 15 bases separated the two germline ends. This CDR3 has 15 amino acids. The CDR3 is CATSRDTGLARKLFF. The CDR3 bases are TGTGCCACCAGCAGAGATACCGGGCTCGCGCGAAAACTGTTTTTT.

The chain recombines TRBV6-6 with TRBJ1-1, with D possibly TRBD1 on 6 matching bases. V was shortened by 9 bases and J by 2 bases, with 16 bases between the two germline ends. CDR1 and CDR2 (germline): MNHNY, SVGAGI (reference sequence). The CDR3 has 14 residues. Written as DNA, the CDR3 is TGTGCCAGTTCAACGGGACAAATAAACACTGAAGCTTTCTTT. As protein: CASSTGQINTEAFF.

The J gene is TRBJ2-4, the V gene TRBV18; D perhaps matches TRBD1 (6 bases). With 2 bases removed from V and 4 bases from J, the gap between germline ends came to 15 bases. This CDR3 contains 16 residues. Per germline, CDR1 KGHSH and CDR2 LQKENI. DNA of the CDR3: TGTGCCAGCTCACCAGAATCTAGGACAGTTAAAAACATTCAGTACTTC. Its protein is CASSPESRTVKNIQYF.

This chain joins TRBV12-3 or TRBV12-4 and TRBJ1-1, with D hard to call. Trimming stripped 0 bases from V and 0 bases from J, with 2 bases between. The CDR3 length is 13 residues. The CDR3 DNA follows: TGTGCCAGCAGTTTAGCAGTGAACACTGAAGCTTTCTTT. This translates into CASSLAVNTEAFF.

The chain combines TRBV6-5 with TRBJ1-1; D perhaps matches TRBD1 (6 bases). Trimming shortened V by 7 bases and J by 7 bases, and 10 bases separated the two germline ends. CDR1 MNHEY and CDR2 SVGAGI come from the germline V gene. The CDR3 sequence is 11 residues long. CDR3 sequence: CASNRGGEAFF. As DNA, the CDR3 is TGTGCCAGCAACCGAGGGGGTGAAGCTTTCTTT.

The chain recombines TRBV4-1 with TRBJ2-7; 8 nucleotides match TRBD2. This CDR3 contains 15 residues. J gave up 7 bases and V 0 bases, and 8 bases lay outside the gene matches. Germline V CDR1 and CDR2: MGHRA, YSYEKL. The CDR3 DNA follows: TGCGCCAGCAGCCAAGATACTGGACTAGCTGTAGAGCAGTACTTC. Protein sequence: CASSQDTGLAVEQYF.